The source of this TCR beta chain is a study of T-cell reconstitution after alpha-beta-depleted transplantation in children. Findings of the study overall: About two months after transplant, alpha-beta T cells reportedly came from several hundred expanded graft clones. T-cell numbers and diversity one year post-transplant derived largely from freshly generated T cells. Some patients' high day-60 TCRbeta diversity was traced to surviving recipient T cells and thymic progenitors.

As concerns this clonotype: Its matching antigen is unknown.

Trimming left V 0 bases short and J 8 bases short, with 16 bases between. Germline values: CDR1 DFQATT, CDR2 SNEGSKA (reference sequence). CDR3 length: 14 residues. The library targeted TCRbeta and was prepared with unique molecular identifiers. TCRdb passed the PCR reads through MiXCR, listing each CDR3 protein once. This sample has roughly 45,000 distinct CDR3 sequences, with approximately 8.7% found just once. The sequencing used PBMCs, mostly from graft donor cells, collected 60 days after TCRalphabeta/CD19-depleted stem cell transplant. The chain links TRBV20-1 to TRBJ1-2, with a weak D call TRBD1 (5 bases). This TCR was recovered from a male patient aged 2-15 years who had a stem cell transplant for chronic granulomatous disease, so the T cells may come from the graft donor. The CDR3 sequence: CSARDYQGLVGYTF. The CDR3, as DNA: TGCAGTGCTAGAGATTACCAGGGCCTCGTAGGCTACACCTTC.